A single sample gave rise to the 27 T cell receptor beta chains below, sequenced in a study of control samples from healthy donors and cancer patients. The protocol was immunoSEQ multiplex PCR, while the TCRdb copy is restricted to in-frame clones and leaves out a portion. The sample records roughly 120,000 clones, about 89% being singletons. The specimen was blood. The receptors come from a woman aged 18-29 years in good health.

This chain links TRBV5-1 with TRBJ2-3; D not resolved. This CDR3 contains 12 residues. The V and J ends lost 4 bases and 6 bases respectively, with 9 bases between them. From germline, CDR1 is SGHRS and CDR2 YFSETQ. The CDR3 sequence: CASSATRDTQYF. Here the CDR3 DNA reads TGCGCCAGCAGCGCAACGAGGGATACGCAGTATTTT.

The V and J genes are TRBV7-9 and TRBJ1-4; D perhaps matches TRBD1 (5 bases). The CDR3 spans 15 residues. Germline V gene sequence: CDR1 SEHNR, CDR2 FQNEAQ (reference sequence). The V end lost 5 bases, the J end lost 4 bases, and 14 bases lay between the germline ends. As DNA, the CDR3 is TGTGCCAGCAGCAGACCGGGACGACATAATGAAAAACTGTTTTTT. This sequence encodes CASSRPGRHNEKLFF.

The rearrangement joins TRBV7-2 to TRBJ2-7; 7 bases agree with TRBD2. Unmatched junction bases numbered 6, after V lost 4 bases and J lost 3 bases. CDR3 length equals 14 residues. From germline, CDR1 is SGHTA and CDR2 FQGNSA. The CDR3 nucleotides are TGTGCCAGCAGCTCACAGCGGGATAGCTACGAGCAGTACTTC. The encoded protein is CASSSQRDSYEQYF.

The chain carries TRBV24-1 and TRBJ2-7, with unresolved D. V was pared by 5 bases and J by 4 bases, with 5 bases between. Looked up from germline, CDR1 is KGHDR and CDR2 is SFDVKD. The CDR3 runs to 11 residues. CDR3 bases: TGTGCCACCAGTGCCGGATACGAGCAGTACTTC. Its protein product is CATSAGYEQYF.

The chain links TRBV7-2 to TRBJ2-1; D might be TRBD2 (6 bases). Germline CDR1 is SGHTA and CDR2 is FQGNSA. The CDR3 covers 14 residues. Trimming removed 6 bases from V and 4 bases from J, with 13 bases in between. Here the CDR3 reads CASRRDLIYNEQFF. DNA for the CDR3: TGTGCCAGCAGGCGGGACCTAATATACAATGAGCAGTTCTTC.

The CDR3: CASSQGPGTVIGETQYF. The CDR3 region has the DNA TGCGCCAGCAGCCAGGGCCCGGGGACGGTTATAGGAGAGACCCAGTACTTC. This sequence joins TRBV4-3 and TRBJ2-5; tentatively, D is TRBD1 or TRBD2 (5 bases each). V shed 3 bases and J shed 4 bases, with 21 bases lying between them. CDR3 length equals 17 residues. Germline lookup yields CDR1 LGHNA and CDR2 YSLEER.

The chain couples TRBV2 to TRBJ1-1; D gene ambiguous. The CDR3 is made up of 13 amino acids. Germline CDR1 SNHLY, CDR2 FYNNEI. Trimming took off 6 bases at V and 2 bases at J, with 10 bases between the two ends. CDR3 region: CASRQDFNTEAFF. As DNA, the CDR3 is TGTGCCAGCAGGCAGGACTTTAACACTGAAGCTTTCTTT.

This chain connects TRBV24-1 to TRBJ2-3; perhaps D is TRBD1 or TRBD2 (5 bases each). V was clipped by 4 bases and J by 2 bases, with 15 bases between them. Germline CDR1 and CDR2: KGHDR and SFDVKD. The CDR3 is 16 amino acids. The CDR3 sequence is CATSDSGRDLTDTQYF. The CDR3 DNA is TGTGCCACCAGTGACTCGGGACGGGATCTCACAGATACGCAGTATTTT.

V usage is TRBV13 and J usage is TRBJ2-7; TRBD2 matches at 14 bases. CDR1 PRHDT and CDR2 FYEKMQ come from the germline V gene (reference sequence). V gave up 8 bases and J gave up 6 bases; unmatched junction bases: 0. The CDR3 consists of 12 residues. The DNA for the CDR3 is TGTGCCAGCGGGACTAGCGGGAGCGAGCAGTACTTC. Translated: CASGTSGSEQYF.

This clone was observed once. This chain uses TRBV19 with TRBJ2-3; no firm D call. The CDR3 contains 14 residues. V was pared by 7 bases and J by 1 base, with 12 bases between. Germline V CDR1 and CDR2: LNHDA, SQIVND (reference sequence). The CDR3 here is CASNRFLGTDTQYF. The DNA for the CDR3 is TGTGCCAGTAACCGTTTTTTGGGCACAGATACGCAGTATTTT. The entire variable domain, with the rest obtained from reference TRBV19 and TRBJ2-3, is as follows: DGGITQSPKYLFRKEGQNVTLSCEQNLNHDAMYWYRQDPGQGLRLIYYSQIVNDFQKGDIAEGYSVSREKKESFPLTVTSAQKNPTAFYLCASNRFLGTDTQYFGPGTRLTVL.

The CDR3 DNA follows: TGTGCCAGCAGTTACTTAGGGGGGTTGAACACTGAAGCTTTCTTT. Its translation: CASSYLGGLNTEAFF. The chain employs TRBV6-5 and TRBJ1-1, with D tentatively TRBD1 (6 bases). V dropped 1 base and J dropped 0 bases, with 9 bases sitting between them. Germline assignment: CDR1 MNHEY and CDR2 SVGAGI. The CDR3 runs to 15 residues.

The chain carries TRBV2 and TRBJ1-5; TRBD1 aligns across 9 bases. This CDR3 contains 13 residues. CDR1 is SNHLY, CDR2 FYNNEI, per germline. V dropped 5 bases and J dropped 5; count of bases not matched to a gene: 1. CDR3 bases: TGTGCCAGCAGTTGGACAGGGGATCAGCCCCAGCATTTT. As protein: CASSWTGDQPQHF.

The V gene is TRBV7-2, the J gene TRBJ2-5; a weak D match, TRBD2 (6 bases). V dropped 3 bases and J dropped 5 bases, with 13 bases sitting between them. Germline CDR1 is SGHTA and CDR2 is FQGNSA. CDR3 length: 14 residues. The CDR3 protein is CASSLIGGRETQYF. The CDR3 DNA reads TGTGCCAGCAGCTTGATCGGGGGACGGGAGACCCAGTACTTC.

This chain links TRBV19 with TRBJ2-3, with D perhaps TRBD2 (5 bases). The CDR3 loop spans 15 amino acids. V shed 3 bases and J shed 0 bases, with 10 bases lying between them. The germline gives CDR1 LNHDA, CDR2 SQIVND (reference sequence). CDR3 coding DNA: TGTGCCAGTAGTATCTTAGCGAAAAGCACAGATACGCAGTATTTT. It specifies CASSILAKSTDTQYF.

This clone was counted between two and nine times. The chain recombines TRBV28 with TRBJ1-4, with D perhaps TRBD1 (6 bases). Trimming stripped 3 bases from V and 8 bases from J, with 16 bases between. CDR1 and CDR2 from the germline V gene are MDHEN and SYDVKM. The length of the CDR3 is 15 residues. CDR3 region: CASSFESRGPEKLFF. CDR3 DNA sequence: TGTGCCAGCAGTTTCGAGAGCAGGGGTCCGGAAAAACTGTTTTTT.

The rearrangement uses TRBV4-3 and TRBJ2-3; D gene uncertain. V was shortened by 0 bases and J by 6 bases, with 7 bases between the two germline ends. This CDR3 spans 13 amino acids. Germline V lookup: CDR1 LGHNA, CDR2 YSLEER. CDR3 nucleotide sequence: TGCGCCAGCAGCCAAGAGTTCTTCGATACGCAGTATTTT. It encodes CASSQEFFDTQYF.

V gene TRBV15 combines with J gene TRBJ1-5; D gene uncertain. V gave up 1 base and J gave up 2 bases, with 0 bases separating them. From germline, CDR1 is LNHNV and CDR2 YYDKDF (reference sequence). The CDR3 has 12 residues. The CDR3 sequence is CATSRGNQPQHF. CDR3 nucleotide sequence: TGTGCCACCAGCAGAGGCAATCAGCCCCAGCATTTT.

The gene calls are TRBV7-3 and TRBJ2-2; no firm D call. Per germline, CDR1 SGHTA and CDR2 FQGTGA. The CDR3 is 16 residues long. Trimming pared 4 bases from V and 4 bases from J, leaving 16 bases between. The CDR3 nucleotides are TGTGCCAGCAGCTCCCCCGGGCAAGGGCCCACCGGGGAGCTGTTTTTT. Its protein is CASSSPGQGPTGELFF.

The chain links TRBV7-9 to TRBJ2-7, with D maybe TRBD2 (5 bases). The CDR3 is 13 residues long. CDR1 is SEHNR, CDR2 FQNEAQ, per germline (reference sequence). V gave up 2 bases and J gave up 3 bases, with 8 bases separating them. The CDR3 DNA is TGTGCCAGCAGCTTAACGGACTTCTACGAGCAGTACTTC. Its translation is CASSLTDFYEQYF.

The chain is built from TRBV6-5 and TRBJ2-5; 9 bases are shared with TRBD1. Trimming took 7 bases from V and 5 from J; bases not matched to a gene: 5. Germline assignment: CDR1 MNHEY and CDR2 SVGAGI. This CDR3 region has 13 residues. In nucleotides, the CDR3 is TGTGCCAGCAAACAGGGGGCATCCGAGACCCAGTACTTC. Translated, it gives CASKQGASETQYF.

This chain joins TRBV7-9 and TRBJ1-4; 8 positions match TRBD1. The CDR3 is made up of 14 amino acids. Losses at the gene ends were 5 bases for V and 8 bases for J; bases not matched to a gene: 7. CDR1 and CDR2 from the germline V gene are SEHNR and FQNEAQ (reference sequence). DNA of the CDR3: TGTGCCAGCAGCACCCTGACAGGGGTCGAAAAACTGTTTTTT. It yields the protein CASSTLTGVEKLFF. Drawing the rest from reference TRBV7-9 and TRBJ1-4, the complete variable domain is DTGVSQNPRHKITKRGQNVTFRCDPISEHNRLYWYRQTLGQGPEFLTYFQNEAQLEKSRLLSDRFSAERPKGSFSTLEIQRTEQGDSAMYLCASSTLTGVEKLFFGSGTQLSVL.

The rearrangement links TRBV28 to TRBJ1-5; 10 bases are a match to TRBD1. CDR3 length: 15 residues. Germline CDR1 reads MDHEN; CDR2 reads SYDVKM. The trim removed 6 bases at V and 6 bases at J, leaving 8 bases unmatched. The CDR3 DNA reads TGTGCCAGCAGCCTGGGGACAGGGGAGATTCAGCCCCAGCATTTT. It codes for CASSLGTGEIQPQHF.

DNA of the CDR3: TGTGCCAGCAGTCCTGGCACAGGGCCCCTATATGGCTACACCTTC. It encodes CASSPGTGPLYGYTF. The J gene is TRBJ1-2, the V gene TRBV5-4, with a possible D match to TRBD1 (6 bases). This CDR3 contains 15 residues. From germline, CDR1 is SGHNT and CDR2 YYREEE (reference sequence). V dropped 5 bases and J dropped 5 bases, with 19 bases sitting between them.

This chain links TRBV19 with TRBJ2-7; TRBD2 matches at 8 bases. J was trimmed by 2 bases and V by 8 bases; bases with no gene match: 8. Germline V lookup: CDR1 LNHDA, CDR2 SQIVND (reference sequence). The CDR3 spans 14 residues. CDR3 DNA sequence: TGTGCCAGTTCGTCCGGGGGGGGAGCCTACGAGCAGTACTTC. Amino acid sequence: CASSSGGGAYEQYF.

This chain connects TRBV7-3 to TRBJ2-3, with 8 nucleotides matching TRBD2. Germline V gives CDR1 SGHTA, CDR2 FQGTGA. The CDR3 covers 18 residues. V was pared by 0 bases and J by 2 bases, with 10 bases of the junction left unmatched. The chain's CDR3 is CASSLTGGGSGVTDTQYF. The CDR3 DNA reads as TGTGCCAGCAGCTTAACAGGGGGTGGTAGCGGGGTCACAGATACGCAGTATTTT.

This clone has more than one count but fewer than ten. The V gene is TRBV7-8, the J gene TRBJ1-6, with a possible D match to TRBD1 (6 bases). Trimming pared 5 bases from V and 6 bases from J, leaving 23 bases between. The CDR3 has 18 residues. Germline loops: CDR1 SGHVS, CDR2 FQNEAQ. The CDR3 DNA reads TGTGCCAGCAGCCCAACCTCATACCTGGGCAGGGGTAATTCACCCCTCCACTTT. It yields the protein CASSPTSYLGRGNSPLHF.

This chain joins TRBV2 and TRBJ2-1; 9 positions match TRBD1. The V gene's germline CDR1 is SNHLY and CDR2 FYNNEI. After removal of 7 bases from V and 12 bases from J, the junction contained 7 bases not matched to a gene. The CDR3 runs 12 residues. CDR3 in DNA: TGTGCCAGCACCCGGGACAGGGAAAGGCAGTTCTTC. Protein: CASTRDRERQFF.